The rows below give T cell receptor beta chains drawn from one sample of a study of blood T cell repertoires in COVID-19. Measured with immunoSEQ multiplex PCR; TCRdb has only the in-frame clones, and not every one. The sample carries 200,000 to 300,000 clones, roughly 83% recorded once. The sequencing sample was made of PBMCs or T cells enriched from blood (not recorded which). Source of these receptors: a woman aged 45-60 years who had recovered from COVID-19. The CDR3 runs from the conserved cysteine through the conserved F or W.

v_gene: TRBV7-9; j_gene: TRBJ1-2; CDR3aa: CASSFTGGYGYTF
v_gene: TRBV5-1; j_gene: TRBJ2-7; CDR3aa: CASSRTGTSYEQYF
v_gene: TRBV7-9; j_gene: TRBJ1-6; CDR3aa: CASSQQGSSYNSPLHF
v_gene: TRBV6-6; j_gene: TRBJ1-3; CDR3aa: CASKELAPRGNTIYF
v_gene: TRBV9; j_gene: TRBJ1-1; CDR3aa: CASSVGAGHGTEAFF
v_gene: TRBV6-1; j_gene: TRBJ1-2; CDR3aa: CASIKARGGRAANYGYTF
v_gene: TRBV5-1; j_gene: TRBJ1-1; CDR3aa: CASTRGTGLMNTEAFF
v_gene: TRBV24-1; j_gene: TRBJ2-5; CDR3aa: CATSGGLQETQYF
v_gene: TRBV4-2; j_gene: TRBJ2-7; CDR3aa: CASSQPGGRYEQYF
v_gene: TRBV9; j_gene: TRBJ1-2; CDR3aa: CASNRAGAPLGYGYTF
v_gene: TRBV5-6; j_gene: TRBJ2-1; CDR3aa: CASSLLGQWDNEQFF
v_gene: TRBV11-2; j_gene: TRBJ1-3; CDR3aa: CASSDHLTGGNTIYF
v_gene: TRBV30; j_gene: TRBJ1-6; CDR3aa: CAWSVDTTGRSPLHF
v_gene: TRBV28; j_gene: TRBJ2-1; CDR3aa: CASSLLNLRGRGNEQFF
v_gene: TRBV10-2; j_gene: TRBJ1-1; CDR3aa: CASRKISGFFSSDTEAFF
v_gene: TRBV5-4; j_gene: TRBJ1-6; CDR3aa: CASSSGQLRSYNSPLHF
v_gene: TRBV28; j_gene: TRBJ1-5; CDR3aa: CASSFNSRQPQHF
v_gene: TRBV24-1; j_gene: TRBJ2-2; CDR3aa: CATSGGRGTGELFF